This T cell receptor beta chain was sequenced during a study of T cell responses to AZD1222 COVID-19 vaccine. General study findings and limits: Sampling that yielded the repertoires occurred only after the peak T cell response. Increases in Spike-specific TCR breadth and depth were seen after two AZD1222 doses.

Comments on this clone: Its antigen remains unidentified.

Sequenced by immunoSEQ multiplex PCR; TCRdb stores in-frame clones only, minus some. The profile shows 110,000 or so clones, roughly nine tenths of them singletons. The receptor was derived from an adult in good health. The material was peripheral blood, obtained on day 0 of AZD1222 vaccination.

As DNA, the CDR3 is TGTGCCAGCAGCTTATTTGCCGGCCCCGCGGAAGGCTACACCTTC. Its translation: CASSLFAGPAEGYTF. The rearrangement uses TRBV7-2 and TRBJ1-2; D gene unclear. V was trimmed by 2 bases and J by 8 bases, leaving 18 bases between them. This CDR3 spans 15 amino acids. The germline V gene has CDR1 SGHTA and CDR2 FQGNSA.